This T cell receptor beta chain was retrieved from a study of blood T cell repertoires in COVID-19. Study-level information: Acute-phase and convalescent COVID-19 samples originated in the United States, Italy and Spain. In each case, the material was cDNA or gDNA derived from T cells, B-cell-depleted T cells, or PBMCs.

The CDR3 is made up of 15 amino acids. Trimming pared 0 bases from V and 5 bases from J, leaving 11 bases between. Germline V gene sequence: CDR1 SGHRS, CDR2 YFSETQ. Original processing notes: Researchers report that nucleated cell counts were estimated from reference gene primer amplification. Produced via immunoSEQ multiplex PCR; TCRdb's table is partial and in-frame only. Clone size and V and J calls were adopted from that table, with D and trimming inferred from the DNA. The repertoire holds about 210,000 clones, with 70% to 90% as singletons. This chain joins TRBV5-1 and TRBJ2-2; D not resolved. The source material was peripheral blood. This TCR was sampled from a man aged 35 to 55 with acute or convalescent COVID-19. CDR3 amino acids: CASSLVHLTTGELFF. The CDR3 DNA reads TGCGCCAGCAGCTTGGTGCACCTGACAACCGGGGAGCTGTTTTTT.